This T cell receptor beta chain is from a study of response to subunit inactivated influenza vaccine. Study conclusions and caveats: T cells newly recruited by each seasonal influenza vaccination are few, the authors suggested.

CDR3 size: 13 residues. Trimming left V 1 base short and J 5 bases short, with 8 bases between. Germline V gives CDR1 SGHTA, CDR2 FQGTGA. As concerns this clonotype: The antigen remains undetermined.

TCRdb reprocessed the RT-PCR reads via MiXCR and lists one record per CDR3 protein. Found here are about 700,000 distinct CDR3 sequences, more than 15% of them singletons; the top ten hold about 9.9%. The sequence was obtained from a man between 50 and 59 years old who received an inactivated influenza vaccine. Sequences were derived from PBMCs from blood, sampled approximately 12 days after vaccination. The chain is built from TRBV7-3 and TRBJ2-5, with unresolved D. CDR3 in amino acids: CASSLIRAETQYF. For the CDR3, the DNA is TGTGCCAGCAGCTTAATTAGGGCGGAGACCCAGTACTTC.